These 27 T cell receptor beta chains share one sample of origin, sequenced in a study of blood T cells in healthy people across ages. The use of a sample-barcoded 5' primer and a J-beta primer mix characterized a second PCR of roughly 6 to 12 cycles. TCRdb ran MiXCR on the 5' RACE reads and lists one entry per CDR3 protein. The repertoire holds 1.5 million to 2 million distinct CDR3 sequences, 28% seen once, with over 7% in the top ten. Sequencing was carried out using blood. The receptors stem from a woman aged 30 to 39 in good health.

This clonotype was detected ten times or more. The J gene is TRBJ2-1, the V gene TRBV7-9; possibly TRBD1 for D (6 bases). The CDR3 sequence is 11 residues long. Trimming took 5 bases from V and 10 from J, leaving 9 bases between them. Germline CDR1 is SEHNR and CDR2 is FQNEAQ (reference sequence). The CDR3 nucleotides are TGTGCCAGCAGCCATGGGACAGAGCAGTTCTTC. It encodes CASSHGTEQFF.

This clonotype came up many times. The rearrangement joins TRBV7-9 to TRBJ1-5; D not resolved. Germline V lookup: CDR1 SEHNR, CDR2 FQNEAQ (reference sequence). This CDR3 contains 12 residues. V was cut by 4 bases and J by 4 bases, with 5 bases left in between. DNA for the CDR3: TGTGCCAGCAGCTCGAATAATCAGCCCCAGCATTTT. Encoded protein: CASSSNNQPQHF.

The V call is TRBV6-4, the J call TRBJ1-1; D not resolved. The CDR3 runs to 13 residues. The germline V and J ends were trimmed by 2 bases and 2 bases, with 6 bases remaining between them. Germline loops: CDR1 MRHNA, CDR2 SNTAGT. The CDR3 loop reads CASSDESNTEAFF. As DNA, the CDR3 is TGTGCCAGCAGTGACGAGAGTAACACTGAAGCTTTCTTT.

The chain is built from TRBV27 and TRBJ2-1; the D gene is possibly TRBD2 (6 bases). Germline values: CDR1 MNHEY, CDR2 SMNVEV (reference sequence). The CDR3 consists of 13 residues. Trimming stripped 7 bases from V and 8 bases from J, with 15 bases between. CDR3 sequence reads: CASNPEEGYEQFF. CDR3 bases: TGTGCCAGCAACCCCGAGGAGGGCTATGAGCAGTTCTTC.

As regards this clonotype: Just one base apart from a much larger clone, this may be a read error. The CDR3 carries no conserved terminal phenylalanine or tryptophan, so it likely arises from a read error. This rearrangement joins TRBV6-5 to TRBJ1-2, with D maybe TRBD1 (5 bases). Germline assignment: CDR1 MNHEY and CDR2 SVGAGI. The CDR3 totals 14 residues. V was trimmed by 2 bases and J by 6 bases, leaving 13 bases between them. The CDR3 DNA reads TGTGCCAGCAGTTACCTTCGTGGAGGGGATGGCTACACCGTC. This translates into CASSYLRGGDGYTV.

This rearrangement joins TRBV5-1 to TRBJ2-1; 8 nucleotides align to TRBD1. This CDR3 has 16 amino acids. The V and J ends lost 4 bases and 5 bases, in that order; junction bases with no gene match: 11. Germline lookup yields CDR1 SGHRS and CDR2 YFSETQ. Here the CDR3 DNA reads TGCGCCAGCAGCCGACAGGGGTCAACTACCAACAATGAGCAGTTCTTC. It is translated as CASSRQGSTTNNEQFF.

The chain couples TRBV28 to TRBJ1-5, with D possibly TRBD1 on 5 matching bases. With 8 bases removed from V and 7 bases from J, the gap between germline ends came to 12 bases. The CDR3 length is 12 residues. Germline V CDR1 and CDR2: MDHEN, SYDVKM. CDR3 protein: CASQGSRQPQHF. CDR3 sequence (DNA): TGTGCCAGCCAGGGCTCTCGGCAGCCCCAGCATTTT.

V gene TRBV5-5 combines with J gene TRBJ2-7; 8 bases line up with TRBD1. This CDR3 is built from 15 residues. V lost 0 bases, J lost 4 bases, and 6 bases stayed unmatched. From germline, CDR1 is SGHKS and CDR2 YYEKEE (reference sequence). The CDR3 DNA follows: TGTGCCAGCAGCTTGGTCAGGGGGCGGTCTTACGAGCAGTACTTC. It is translated as CASSLVRGRSYEQYF.

The chain combines TRBV5-1 with TRBJ2-7; maybe TRBD2 (6 bases). The CDR3 extends over 15 amino acids. Per the germline V gene, CDR1 is SGHRS and CDR2 is YFSETQ. Trimming cost V 0 bases and J 3 bases, with 13 bases left between them. The CDR3 here is CASSLGGAINYEQYF. The CDR3 DNA follows: TGCGCCAGCAGCTTGGGCGGGGCGATAAACTACGAGCAGTACTTC.

CDR3 residues: CASSSGQGATGELFF. CDR3 coding DNA: TGTGCCAGCAGCTCCGGACAGGGGGCGACCGGGGAGCTGTTTTTT. The gene calls are TRBV11-2 and TRBJ2-2; 11 bases map to TRBD1. CDR1 and CDR2 from the germline V gene are SGHAT and FQNNGV. The CDR3 runs 15 residues. J was trimmed by 5 bases and V by 4 bases; bases with no gene match: 3.

This clonotype was counted a few times. V usage is TRBV5-1 and J usage is TRBJ2-1; perhaps TRBD2 as D (6 bases). The CDR3 contains 16 residues. Germline V CDR1 and CDR2: SGHRS, YFSETQ. V was trimmed by 4 bases and J by 1 base, leaving 15 bases between them. CDR3 DNA sequence: TGCGCCAGCAGCCTTGAAGCGGGCCAATCCTACAATGAGCAGTTCTTC. Translated: CASSLEAGQSYNEQFF.

The table lists this clonotype with many counts. The chain's CDR3 is CASSSGQATYEQYF. The CDR3 DNA follows: TGTGCCAGCAGCTCGGGACAGGCGACCTACGAGCAGTACTTC. The J gene is TRBJ2-7, the V gene TRBV7-2; 8 bases are shared with TRBD1. CDR1 is SGHTA, CDR2 FQGNSA, per germline. V shed 4 bases and J 2 bases; nucleotides not matched to a gene: 4. CDR3 length: 14 residues.

V gene TRBV14 combines with J gene TRBJ2-7, with D possibly matching TRBD2 (5 bases). CDR3 length equals 15 residues. Trimming took off 4 bases at V and 3 bases at J, with 16 bases between the two ends. The germline V gene encodes CDR1 SGHDN and CDR2 FVKESK. The CDR3 spells CASSLRTGSFYEQYF. The CDR3 nucleotides are TGTGCCAGCAGCCTCCGAACGGGGTCCTTCTACGAGCAGTACTTC.

This clonotype was detected many times. The CDR3 sequence: CSVEGGSGSYNEQFF. In nucleotides, the CDR3 is TGCAGCGTTGAGGGCGGGAGCGGCTCCTACAATGAGCAGTTCTTC. V and J are TRBV29-1 and TRBJ2-1; 7 bases are shared with TRBD2. The length of the CDR3 is 15 residues. Germline CDR1 SQVTM, CDR2 ANQGSEA. V shed 3 bases, J shed 0 bases, and the junction held 5 bases outside the gene matches.

The V call is TRBV2, the J call TRBJ2-5; maybe TRBD2 (5 bases). Trimming removed 9 bases at V and 1 base at J, with 9 bases between. Germline assignment: CDR1 SNHLY and CDR2 FYNNEI. This CDR3 region has 12 residues. The CDR3 coding sequence is TGTGCCAGTAAAGGGAGCCAAGAGACCCAGTACTTC. As protein: CASKGSQETQYF.

The rearrangement joins TRBV5-1 to TRBJ2-7; TRBD2 matches at 14 bases. The CDR3 is 17 amino acids. Germline values: CDR1 SGHRS, CDR2 YFSETQ. V shed 10 bases and J 5 bases; nucleotides not matched to a gene: 17. CDR3 region: CAPENPGLAGEVDEQYF. The CDR3 coding sequence is TGCGCCCCAGAAAACCCGGGACTAGCGGGAGAGGTCGACGAGCAGTACTTC.

This clonotype has just a few counts. This sequence joins TRBV20-1 and TRBJ2-1, with D possibly matching TRBD1 (5 bases). The germline V gene encodes CDR1 DFQATT and CDR2 SNEGSKA (reference sequence). V gave up 3 bases and J gave up 7 bases, with 13 bases separating them. This CDR3 is built from 13 residues. CDR3 in DNA: TGCAGTGCTAGCCAGACAGTACGGAATGAGCAGTTCTTC. This codes for CSASQTVRNEQFF.

This clonotype was seen a few times. This sequence joins TRBV9 and TRBJ2-1; D call uncertain. Germline-derived CDR1 and CDR2 are SGDLS and YYNGEE. The V gene lost 2 bases and the J gene lost 7 bases, with 10 bases spanning the gap. The CDR3 consists of 13 residues. CDR3 loop: CASSVDPGNEQFF. CDR3 coding DNA: TGTGCCAGCAGCGTCGATCCCGGGAATGAGCAGTTCTTC.

This clonotype was observed a few times. V usage is TRBV7-9 and J usage is TRBJ1-5, with 9 bases lining up with TRBD1. CDR1 and CDR2 from the germline V gene are SEHNR and FQNEAQ (reference sequence). J was trimmed by 7 bases and V by 5 bases; bases with no gene match: 6. The CDR3 is 14 amino acids. Here the CDR3 reads CASSPQGAWQPQHF. CDR3 nucleotide sequence: TGTGCCAGCAGCCCACAGGGGGCCTGGCAGCCCCAGCATTTT.

The V and J genes are TRBV5-6 and TRBJ1-2; D remains ambiguous. The germline V and J ends were trimmed by 7 bases and 4 bases, with 11 bases remaining between them. The CDR3 totals 12 residues. Germline assignment: CDR1 SGHDT and CDR2 YYEEEE. In DNA form, the CDR3 reads TGTGCCAGCCGTGAGAACTTCTATGGCTACACCTTC. Its translation is CASRENFYGYTF.

This clonotype showed up just a few times. The chain uses TRBV15 and TRBJ2-3; D might be TRBD1 (6 bases). V lost 0 bases and J lost 1, with 11 bases in between. Germline V gene sequence: CDR1 LNHNV, CDR2 YYDKDF (reference sequence). This CDR3 contains 16 residues. The CDR3 bases are TGTGCCACCAGCAGAGACGGACAGCCGGGCACAGATACGCAGTATTTT. Translated, it gives CATSRDGQPGTDTQYF. The full variable domain, its missing parts supplied by reference TRBV15 and TRBJ2-3, is DAMVIQNPRYQVTQFGKPVTLSCSQTLNHNVMYWYQQKSSQAPKLLFHYYDKDFNNEADTPDNFQSRRPNTSFCFLDIRSPGLGDTAMYLCATSRDGQPGTDTQYFGPGTRLTVL.

The chain combines TRBV20-1 with TRBJ2-5, with 10 positions matching TRBD2. Losses at the gene ends were 3 bases for V and 11 bases for J; bases not matched to a gene: 21. The CDR3 runs to 17 residues. Germline V gene sequence: CDR1 DFQATT, CDR2 SNEGSKA (reference sequence). CDR3 bases: TGCAGTGCTAGTGGTGGGCTAGCGGGAGTATACGGGGATGAGCAGTACTTC. As protein: CSASGGLAGVYGDEQYF.

This clonotype was detected ten times or more. The chain is built from TRBV25-1 and TRBJ2-7, with 8 bases lining up with TRBD1. V lost 5 bases and J lost 6; bases outside the gene matches: 9. This CDR3 contains 14 residues. Germline CDR1 and CDR2: MGHDK and SYGVNS. CDR3 nucleotides: TGTGCCAGCAGTCCCCGGACAGGGTCGGCCGAGCAGTACTTC. Translation gives CASSPRTGSAEQYF.

Concerning this clonotype itself: A much larger clone lies one base from this, so it may be a read error. V gene TRBV7-3 combines with J gene TRBJ2-5; D gene unclear. The CDR3 loop spans 14 amino acids. Looked up from germline, CDR1 is SGHTA and CDR2 is FQGTGA. With 5 bases removed from V and 6 bases from J, the gap between germline ends came to 16 bases. The CDR3 DNA follows: TGTGCCAGCAGCCTCCGGCAGGATGATAAGACCCAGTACTTC. This sequence encodes CASSLRQDDKTQYF.

This clonotype was counted ten times or more. V gene TRBV29-1 combines with J gene TRBJ1-2; no clear D gene. Germline CDR1 reads SQVTM; CDR2 reads ANQGSEA. The CDR3 length is 10 residues. Between the trimmed V and J ends, which lost 6 bases and 3 bases, there was a span of 5 bases. The CDR3 here is CSVDHYGYTF. CDR3 in DNA: TGCAGCGTGGACCACTATGGCTACACCTTC.

This sequence joins TRBV6-5 and TRBJ2-7, with D perhaps matching TRBD2 (5 bases). CDR3 length equals 13 residues. Germline CDR1 MNHEY, CDR2 SVGAGI. The ends were cut back, 5 bases at V and 3 bases at J, with 11 bases in the middle. The CDR3, as DNA: TGTGCCAGCAGTCCGGACTTGAACTACGAGCAGTACTTC. Its protein product is CASSPDLNYEQYF.

This clonotype has more than one count but fewer than ten. The V gene is TRBV30, the J gene TRBJ2-5; D remains ambiguous. The CDR3 extends over 14 amino acids. CDR1 is GTSNPN and CDR2 is SVGIG in the germline V gene (reference sequence). V lost 0 bases, J lost 2 bases, and 10 bases lay in between. CDR3 in amino acids: CAWSVGSRQETQYF. The CDR3 DNA reads as TGTGCCTGGAGTGTGGGGTCTAGGCAAGAGACCCAGTACTTC.